Shown below are 4 T cell receptor beta chains from a single sample sequenced in a study of PD-1 blockade in classical Hodgkin lymphoma (TCRdb year 2020). The label giving this sample's time point can be read as: cycle 1 day 1 (C1D1), immediately before nivolumab initiation. Every trial patient had relapsed after autologous stem cell transplantation, and cohorts A, B and C differed in prior brentuximab vedotin exposure. Library preparation was by the immunoSEQ multiplex PCR assay. Here the immuneACCESS table is served through TCRdb, limited to in-frame sequences with V and J called. Missing clones are a known gap in these copies; in checked studies unresolved V genes cover under half, and the rest lacks a known reason. This sample holds roughly 40,000 clones; around 87% were observed only once. Approximately 10% of the sample is taken by the ten largest. The specimen comprised peripheral blood mononuclear cells (PBMCs), sampled at baseline. Receptors were obtained from a human donor with classical Hodgkin lymphoma.

The gene calls are TRBV4-3 and TRBJ2-1; D not resolved. Germline loops: CDR1 LGHNA, CDR2 YSLEER. CDR3 length equals 13 residues. V was pared by 2 bases and J by 6 bases, with 8 bases between. The DNA of the CDR3 is TGCGCCAGCAGCCAACAGGTCGGCAATGAGCAGTTCTTC. The encoded protein is CASSQQVGNEQFF.

V gene TRBV6-5 combines with J gene TRBJ2-5; D is perhaps TRBD1 (5 bases). The V gene lost 8 bases and the J gene lost 5 bases, with 15 bases spanning the gap. The germline CDR1 and CDR2 sequences are MNHEY and SVGAGI. The CDR3 loop spans 13 amino acids. CDR3 amino acids: CASGSRARETQYF. As DNA, the CDR3 is TGTGCCAGCGGTAGCAGGGCTAGGGAGACCCAGTACTTC.

V usage is TRBV6-5 and J usage is TRBJ1-2; 7 bases align to TRBD1. This CDR3 is 13 amino acids long. V shed 8 bases, J shed 4 bases, and the junction held 7 bases outside the gene matches. Germline CDR1 and CDR2: MNHEY and SVGAGI. CDR3 region: CASYKGGSYGYTF. CDR3 bases: TGTGCCAGCTACAAAGGGGGCAGCTATGGCTACACCTTC.

This clone was seen a handful of times. The chain employs TRBV7-2 and TRBJ1-5, with TRBD1 as a possible D gene (6 bases). With 0 bases removed from V and 6 bases from J, the gap between germline ends came to 12 bases. From germline, CDR1 is SGHTA and CDR2 FQGNSA. CDR3 length: 15 amino acids. The DNA of the CDR3 is TGTGCCAGCAGCTTAGCAGGGGGGCCGGGTCAGCCCCAGCATTTT. It yields the protein CASSLAGGPGQPQHF. Combining the CDR3 with reference TRBV7-2 and TRBJ1-5 gives the whole variable domain GAGVSQSPSNKVTEKGKDVELRCDPISGHTALYWYRQSLGQGLEFLIYFQGNSAPDKSGLPSDRFSAERTGGSVSTLTIQRTQQEDSAVYLCASSLAGGPGQPQHFGDGTRLSIL.